The clone carrying this T cell receptor beta chain was found a few times. This sample was included in a study of blood T cell repertoires in COVID-19. About the research overall: Sample material is recorded as cDNA or gDNA derived from T cells, B-cell-depleted T cells, or PBMCs.

As handled by the study authors: Using reference gene primer amplification, nucleated cell counts were estimated. Generated by immunoSEQ multiplex PCR, the TCRdb table keeps only in-frame clones and is missing some. The V and J calls and the clone size are those of that table, but D and trimming were determined from the DNA. The data show around 200,000 clones, 86% seen once. This study enrolled people aged 18 to 89 from 24 US geographic areas. Assignment of participants to cohorts was predicated upon participant-reported clinical history. The CDR3 loop spans 15 amino acids. Germline assignment: CDR1 MNHNY and CDR2 SVGAGI (reference sequence). V shed 4 bases and J 3 bases; nucleotides not matched to a gene: 5.

The chain carries TRBV6-6 and TRBJ2-3, with 9 bases fitting TRBD1. The sequence came from a woman aged 40 to 55 with acute COVID-19. The specimen was PBMCs or T cells enriched from blood (not recorded which). CDR3 residues: CASSSGTGMTDTQYF. CDR3 nucleotides: TGTGCCAGCAGTTCCGGGACAGGGATGACAGATACGCAGTATTTT.